The text below deals with one T cell receptor (beta chain). The protocol was immunoSEQ multiplex PCR, while the TCRdb copy is restricted to in-frame clones and leaves out a portion. Among approximately 30,000 clones listed, over 80% were seen once. V lost 6 bases to trimming and J lost 7 bases; unmatched junction nucleotides: 10. The CDR3 consists of 15 residues. Germline CDR1 reads MGHRA; CDR2 reads YSYEKL. This sample is part of a study of T cell changes during pregnancy in multiple sclerosis. Source: CD8+ T cells from peripheral blood mononuclear cells, taken in the first trimester of pregnancy. The receptor comes from a female donor with multiple sclerosis, enrolled in a pregnancy study. The rearrangement joins TRBV4-1 to TRBJ2-1; TRBD2 matches at 9 bases. The DNA of the CDR3 is TGCGCCAGCAGGCTTGATGCGGGGGGGCAAAATGAGCAGTTCTTC. Amino acids: CASRLDAGGQNEQFF.